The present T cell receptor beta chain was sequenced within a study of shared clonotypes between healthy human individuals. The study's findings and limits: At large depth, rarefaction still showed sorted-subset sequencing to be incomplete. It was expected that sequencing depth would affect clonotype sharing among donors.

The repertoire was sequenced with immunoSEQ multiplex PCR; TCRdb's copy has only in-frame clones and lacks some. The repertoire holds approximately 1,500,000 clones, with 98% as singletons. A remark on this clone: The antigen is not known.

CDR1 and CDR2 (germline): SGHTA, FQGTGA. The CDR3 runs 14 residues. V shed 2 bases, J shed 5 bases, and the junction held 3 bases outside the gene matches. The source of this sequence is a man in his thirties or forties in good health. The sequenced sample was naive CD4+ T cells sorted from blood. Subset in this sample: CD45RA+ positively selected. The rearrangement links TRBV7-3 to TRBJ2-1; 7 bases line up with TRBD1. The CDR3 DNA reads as TGTGCCAGCAGCTTAGGGACAGCGAACAATGAGCAGTTCTTC. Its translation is CASSLGTANNEQFF.